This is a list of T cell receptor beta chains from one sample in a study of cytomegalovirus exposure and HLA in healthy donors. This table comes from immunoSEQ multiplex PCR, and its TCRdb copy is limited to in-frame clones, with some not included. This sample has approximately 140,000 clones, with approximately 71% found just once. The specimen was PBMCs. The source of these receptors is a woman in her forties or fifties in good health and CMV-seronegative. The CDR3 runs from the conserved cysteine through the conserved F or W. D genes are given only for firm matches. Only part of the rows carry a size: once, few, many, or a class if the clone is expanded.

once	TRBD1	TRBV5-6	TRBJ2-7	CASSLVPTGGSYEQYF	TGTGCCAGCAGCTTGGTACCGACAGGGGGCTCCTACGAGCAGTACTTC
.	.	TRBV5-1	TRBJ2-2	CASSLNLGANTGELFF	TGCGCCAGCAGCTTGAACCTGGGAGCTAACACCGGGGAGCTGTTTTTT
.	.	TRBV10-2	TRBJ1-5	CASSESARTVQHF	TGCGCCAGCAGTGAGTCGGCGAGAACAGTGCAGCATTTT
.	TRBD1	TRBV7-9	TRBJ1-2	CASSLRNDRVGNYGYTF	TGTGCCAGCAGCTTGCGAAACGACAGGGTCGGTAACTATGGCTACACCTTC
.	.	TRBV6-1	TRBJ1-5	CASSGTGNQPQHF	TGTGCCAGCAGTGGGACAGGCAATCAGCCCCAGCATTTT
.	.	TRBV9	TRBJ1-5	CASSVGGDGQPQHF	TGTGCCAGCAGCGTAGGGGGGGACGGTCAGCCCCAGCATTTT
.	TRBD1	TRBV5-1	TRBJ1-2	CASSSGQGSNYGYTF	TGCGCCAGCAGCTCGGGACAGGGCTCTAACTATGGCTACACCTTC
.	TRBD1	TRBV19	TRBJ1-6	CASSIGTGNSPLHF	TGTGCCAGTAGTATTGGGACAGGGAACTCACCCCTCCACTTT
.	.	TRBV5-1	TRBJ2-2	CASSFGQGSTGELFF	TGCGCCAGCAGCTTCGGGCAGGGAAGCACCGGGGAGCTGTTTTTT
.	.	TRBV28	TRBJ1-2	CASTDPQDLLFNYGYTF	TGTGCCAGCACCGACCCACAGGACCTCCTTTTTAACTATGGCTACACCTTC
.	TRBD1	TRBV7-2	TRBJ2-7	CASSRDRGYYEQYF	TGTGCCAGCAGCCGGGACAGGGGGTACTACGAGCAGTACTTC
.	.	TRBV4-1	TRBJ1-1	CASSQVAGKDTEAFF	TGCGCCAGCAGCCAAGTCGCAGGGAAGGACACTGAAGCTTTCTTT
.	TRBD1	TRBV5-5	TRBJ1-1	CASSTGQPQGTEAFF	TGTGCCAGCAGCACGGGACAGCCTCAGGGCACTGAAGCTTTCTTT
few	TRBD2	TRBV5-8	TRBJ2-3	CASSLVWGGADTQYF	TGTGCCAGCAGCTTGGTCTGGGGAGGGGCAGATACGCAGTATTTT
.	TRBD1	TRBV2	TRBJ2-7	CASSPGTAFYEQYF	TGTGCCAGCAGCCCCGGGACAGCCTTTTACGAGCAGTACTTC
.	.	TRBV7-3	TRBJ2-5	CASSAGSQETQYF	TGTGCCAGCAGCGCAGGGTCCCAAGAGACCCAGTACTTC
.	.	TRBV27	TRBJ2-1	CASSLWQKRANEQFF	TGTGCCAGCAGTTTATGGCAAAAGAGGGCCAATGAGCAGTTCTTC
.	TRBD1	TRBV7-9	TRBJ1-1	CASSLGGQGGFTEAFF	TGTGCCAGCAGCTTAGGGGGACAGGGAGGGTTCACTGAAGCTTTCTTT
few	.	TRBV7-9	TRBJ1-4	CASSLGEGSEKLFF	TGTGCCAGCAGCTTAGGGGAGGGCAGTGAAAAACTGTTTTTT
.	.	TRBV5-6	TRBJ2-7	CASSLYGGADEQYF	TGTGCCAGCAGCTTGTATGGGGGGGCCGACGAGCAGTACTTC
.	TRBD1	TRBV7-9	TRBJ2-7	CASSSPGQGPFYEQYF	TGTGCCAGCAGCTCCCCGGGACAGGGGCCCTTCTACGAGCAGTACTTC
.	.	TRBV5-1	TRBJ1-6	CASSSSGGNNSPLHF	TGCGCCAGCAGCTCCTCCGGGGGAAATAATTCACCCCTCCACTTT
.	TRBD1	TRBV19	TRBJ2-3	CASSARGQLFTDTQYF	TGTGCCAGTAGTGCTAGGGGACAGCTCTTCACAGATACGCAGTATTTT
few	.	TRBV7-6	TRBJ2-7	CASAATGPPYEQYF	TGTGCCAGCGCCGCGACAGGTCCCCCCTACGAGCAGTACTTC
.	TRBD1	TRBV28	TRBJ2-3	CASSDRGQQYF	TGTGCCAGCAGCGACAGGGGACAGCAGTATTTT
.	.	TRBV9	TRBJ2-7	CASSVEDRSEQYF	TGTGCCAGCAGCGTAGAGGATCGGAGCGAGCAGTACTTC
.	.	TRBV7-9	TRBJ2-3	CASSLGLGGVDTQYF	TGTGCCAGCAGCTTAGGGTTAGGAGGTGTAGATACGCAGTATTTT
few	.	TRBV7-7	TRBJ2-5	CASSLDLAQETQYF	TGTGCTAGCAGCTTAGACCTAGCCCAAGAGACCCAGTACTTC
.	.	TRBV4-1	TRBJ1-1	CASSQDRTEAFF	TGCGCCAGCAGCCAAGATCGGACTGAAGCTTTCTTT
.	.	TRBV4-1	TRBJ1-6	CASSRGGGIYNSPLHF	TGCGCCAGCAGCCGAGGGGGGGGCATCTATAATTCACCCCTCCACTTT
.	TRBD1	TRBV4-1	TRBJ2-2	CASSLSSQGYRARGELFF	TGCGCCAGCAGCCTAAGTTCACAGGGGTATCGGGCCCGAGGGGAGCTGTTTTTT
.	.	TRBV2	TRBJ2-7	CASSEVRGYEQYF	TGTGCCAGCAGTGAGGTCCGGGGCTACGAGCAGTACTTC
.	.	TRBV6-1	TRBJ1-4	CASSEAGSNEKLFF	TGTGCCAGCAGTGAAGCGGGCAGCAATGAAAAACTGTTTTTT
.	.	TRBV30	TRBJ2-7	CAWSELRDEQYF	TGTGCCTGGAGTGAGCTACGGGACGAGCAGTACTTC
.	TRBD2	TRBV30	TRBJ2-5	CAWLPKGLAEYQETQYF	TGTGCCTGGCTCCCCAAGGGACTAGCGGAGTACCAAGAGACCCAGTACTTC
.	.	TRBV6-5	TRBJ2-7	CASSSPGLNYEQYF	TGTGCCAGCAGTTCACCGGGACTCAATTACGAGCAGTACTTC
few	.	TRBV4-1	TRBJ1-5	CASSQGRVGNQPQHF	TGCGCCAGCAGCCAAGGACGGGTCGGCAATCAGCCCCAGCATTTT
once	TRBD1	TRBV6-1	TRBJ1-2	CASSDPRQGGEYGYTF	TGTGCCAGCAGTGACCCGAGACAGGGTGGGGAGTATGGCTACACCTTC
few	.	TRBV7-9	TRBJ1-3	CASTETAGNTIYF	TGTGCCAGCACGGAGACTGCTGGAAACACCATATATTTT
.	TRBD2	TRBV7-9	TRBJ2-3	CASTKRRAGGITDTQYF	TGTGCCAGCACCAAACGACGAGCGGGGGGGATTACAGATACGCAGTATTTT
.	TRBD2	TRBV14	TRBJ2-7	CASSPGTIGYEQYF	TGTGCCAGCAGCCCGGGGACTATAGGCTACGAGCAGTACTTC
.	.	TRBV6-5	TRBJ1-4	CASRPGSTNEKLFF	TGTGCCAGCAGACCGGGGTCTACCAATGAAAAACTGTTTTTT
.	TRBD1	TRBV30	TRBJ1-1	CAWQQGTRLFF	TGTGCCTGGCAACAGGGGACGCGCTTATTCTTT
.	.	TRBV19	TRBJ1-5	CASSRRGREQPQHF	TGTGCCAGTAGTCGTCGAGGGAGGGAACAGCCCCAGCATTTT
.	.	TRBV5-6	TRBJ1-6	CASSSNGRPYNSPLHF	TGTGCCAGCAGCTCAAACGGCAGGCCTTATAATTCACCCCTCCACTTT
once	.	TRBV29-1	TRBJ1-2	CSVEDRSYGYTF	TGCAGCGTTGAAGATCGGAGTTATGGCTACACCTTC
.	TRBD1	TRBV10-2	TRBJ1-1	CASSVVGDRGFVNTEAFF	TGCGCCAGCAGTGTAGTCGGTGACAGGGGCTTCGTGAACACTGAAGCTTTCTTT
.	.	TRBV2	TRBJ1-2	CASSGGNNYGYTF	TGTGCCAGCAGTGGAGGGAATAACTATGGCTACACCTTC
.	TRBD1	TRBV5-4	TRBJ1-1	CASSFGQGGTEAFF	TGTGCCAGCAGCTTCGGACAGGGTGGGACTGAAGCTTTCTTT
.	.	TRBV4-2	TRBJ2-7	CASSPARGGFHEQYF	TGTGCCAGCAGCCCAGCTCGTGGAGGGTTCCACGAGCAGTACTTC
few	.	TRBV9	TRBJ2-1	CASSVVGGSYNEQFF	TGTGCCAGCAGCGTAGTGGGGGGCTCCTACAATGAGCAGTTCTTC